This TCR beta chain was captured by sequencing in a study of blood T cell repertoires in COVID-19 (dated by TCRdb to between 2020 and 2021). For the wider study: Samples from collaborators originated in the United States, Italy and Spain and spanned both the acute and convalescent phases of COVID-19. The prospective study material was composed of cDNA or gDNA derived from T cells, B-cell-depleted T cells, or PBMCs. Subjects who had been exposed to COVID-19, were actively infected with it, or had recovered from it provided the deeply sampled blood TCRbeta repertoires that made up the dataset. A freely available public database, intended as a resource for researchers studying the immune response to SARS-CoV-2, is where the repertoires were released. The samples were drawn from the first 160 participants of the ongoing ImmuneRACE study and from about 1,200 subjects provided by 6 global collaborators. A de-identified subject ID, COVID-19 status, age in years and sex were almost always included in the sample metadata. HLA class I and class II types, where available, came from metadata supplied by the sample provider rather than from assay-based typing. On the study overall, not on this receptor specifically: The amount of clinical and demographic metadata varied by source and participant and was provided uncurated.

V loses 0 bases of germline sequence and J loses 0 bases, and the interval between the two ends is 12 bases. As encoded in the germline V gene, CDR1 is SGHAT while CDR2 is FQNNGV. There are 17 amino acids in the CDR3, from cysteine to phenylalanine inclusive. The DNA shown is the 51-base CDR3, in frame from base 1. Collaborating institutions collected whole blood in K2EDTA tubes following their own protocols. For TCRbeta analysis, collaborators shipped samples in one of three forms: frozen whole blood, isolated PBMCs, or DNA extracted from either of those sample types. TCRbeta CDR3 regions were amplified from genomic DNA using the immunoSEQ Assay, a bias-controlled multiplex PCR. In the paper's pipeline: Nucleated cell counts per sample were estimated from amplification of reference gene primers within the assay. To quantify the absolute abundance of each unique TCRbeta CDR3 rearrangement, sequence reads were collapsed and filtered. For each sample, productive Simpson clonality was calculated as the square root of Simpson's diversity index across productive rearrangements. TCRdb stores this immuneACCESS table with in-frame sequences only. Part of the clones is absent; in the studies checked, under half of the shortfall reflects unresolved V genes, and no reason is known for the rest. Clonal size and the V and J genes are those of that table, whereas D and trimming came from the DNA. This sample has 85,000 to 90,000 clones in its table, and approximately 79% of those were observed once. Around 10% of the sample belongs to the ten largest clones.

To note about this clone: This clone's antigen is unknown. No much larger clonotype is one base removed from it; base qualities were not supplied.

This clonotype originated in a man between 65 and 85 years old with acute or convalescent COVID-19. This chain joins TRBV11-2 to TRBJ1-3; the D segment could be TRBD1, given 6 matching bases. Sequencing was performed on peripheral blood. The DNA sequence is TGTGCCAGCAGCTTAGATCGAACAGGGAGCTCTGGAAACACCATATATTTT. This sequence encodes CASSLDRTGSSGNTIYF.